This TCR beta chain came from a study of regulatory T cells in long-lasting Graves disease. Study-wide background: Recently diagnosed Graves' patients had received antithyroid drugs for under 3 months. Study conclusions and caveats: TRBV28 was favored in persistent disease, as were TRBJ1-2 and TRBJ2-5. Less diverse TCR repertoires were seen in persistent Graves' patients than in newly diagnosed ones.

This clonotype was recorded a few times. Its antigen is not known. This CDR3 comprises 12 residues. V lost 8 bases and J 7 bases, leaving 11 bases between the germline ends. To make TCR beta libraries, researchers used iRepertoire HTBI primers and Arm-PCR of CDR3 regions. TCRdb analysed the multiplex PCR reads with MiXCR anew, one entry per CDR3 protein. The table records roughly 530,000 distinct CDR3 sequences, roughly 15% of them present only once. Time point of the sample: newly diagnosed GD, antithyroid drugs for less than 3 months. PBMC-derived RNA was used for the TCR library. Another study also made use of these data, one on T cells in Graves' hyperthyroidism and ophthalmopathy. According to that study: With a duration under 2 months, the hyperthyroidism was newly diagnosed in patients aged 18 to 65.

The material sequenced was peripheral blood mononuclear cells (PBMCs), taken at new diagnosis, from a patient treated with antithyroid drugs. This receptor was taken from a woman aged 35-65 years with Graves disease. The chain is built from TRBV12-3 or TRBV12-4 and TRBJ1-4; possibly TRBD1 for D (6 bases). CDR3 loop: CASGDTGEKLFF. The CDR3 nucleotides are TGTGCCAGCGGGGACACCGGTGAAAAACTGTTTTTT.